The clone carrying this T cell receptor (beta chain) was seen at least ten times. Its antigen is unknown. These data belong to a study of T cells after posttransplantation cyclophosphamide. Broader study findings: Recipient CMV seropositivity and CMV reactivation strongly tracked TRB clonality. Blood and skin or GI T cell repertoires showed limited TRB overlap.

The CDR3 runs to 17 residues. The V end lost 4 bases, the J end lost 0 bases, and 19 bases lay between the germline ends. CDR1 is KGHSH, CDR2 LQKENI, per germline. Produced via immunoSEQ multiplex PCR; TCRdb's table is partial and in-frame only. Altogether tens of thousands of clones were found in the sample, and no singletons occur. This related bone marrow graft donor gave peripheral blood on the day of marrow donation. The chain links TRBV18 to TRBJ2-7; TRBD1 might be the D (8 bases). The specimen was PBMCs. This receptor was taken from a woman in her 50s in good health and a related stem cell transplant donor. The CDR3 sequence: CASSQTGGDPASYEQYF. For the CDR3, the DNA is TGTGCCAGCTCACAAACAGGGGGGGACCCAGCCTCCTACGAGCAGTACTTC. The full variable domain, in which reference TRBV18 and TRBJ2-7 provide the parts outside the CDR3, is NAGVMQNPRHLVRRRGQEARLRCSPMKGHSHVYWYRQLPEEGLKFMVYLQKENIIDESGMPKERFSAEFPKEGPSILRIQQVVRGDSAAYFCASSQTGGDPASYEQYFGPGTRLTVT.